The clone carrying this TCR beta chain has at least ten counts. Its antigen is unidentified. This sample is part of a study of Graves' ophthalmopathy and Graves' hyperthyroidism. Ophthalmopathy absent within 18 months of follow-up marked hyperthyroidism as stable. Other autoimmune diseases, uncontrolled infections, pregnancy and lactation each led to patient exclusion. The CDR3 length is 15 residues. V dropped 0 bases and J dropped 4 bases, with 12 bases sitting between them. The germline V gene has CDR1 MNHNS and CDR2 SASEGT. General study findings and limits: Clonotypes were expanded in thyroid at above 0.001 frequency, and most also appeared in blood. From stable hyperthyroidism, ophthalmopathy was separated by a 13-signature model with just under 90% sensitivity and about 81% specificity.

For repertoire sequencing, the TCR beta CDR3 regions were amplified from RNA transcripts. After a first-round RT-PCR with HTBI primers, a second-round multiplex PCR was run. One entry per CDR3 protein results from TCRdb running MiXCR on the multiplex PCR reads. Of roughly 400,000 distinct CDR3 sequences detected, 15% appear once; the ten largest clones hold about 7%. The sample consisted of peripheral blood. The receptor was isolated from a woman younger than 30 with stable Graves' hyperthyroidism. The genes are TRBV6-1 and TRBJ1-2; no clear D gene. Here the CDR3 DNA reads TGTGCCAGCAGTGAAGCGCTCGCAGGACTCTATGGCTACACCTTC. Its translation is CASSEALAGLYGYTF.